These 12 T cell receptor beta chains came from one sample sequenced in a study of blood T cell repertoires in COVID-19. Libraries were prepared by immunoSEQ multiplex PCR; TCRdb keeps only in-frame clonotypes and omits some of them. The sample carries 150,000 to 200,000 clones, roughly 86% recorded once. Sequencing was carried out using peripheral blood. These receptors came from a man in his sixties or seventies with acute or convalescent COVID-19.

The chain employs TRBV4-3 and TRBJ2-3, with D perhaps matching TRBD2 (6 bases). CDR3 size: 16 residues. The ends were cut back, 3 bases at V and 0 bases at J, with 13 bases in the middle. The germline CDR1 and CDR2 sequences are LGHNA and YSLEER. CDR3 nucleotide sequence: TGCGCCAGCAGCCACCTAGCGTATCCTAGCACAGATACGCAGTATTTT. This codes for CASSHLAYPSTDTQYF.

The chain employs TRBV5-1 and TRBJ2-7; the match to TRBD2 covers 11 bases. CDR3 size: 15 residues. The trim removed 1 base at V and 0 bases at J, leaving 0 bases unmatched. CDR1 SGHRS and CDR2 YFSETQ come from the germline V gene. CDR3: CASSLTSGSSYEQYF. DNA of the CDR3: TGCGCCAGCAGCTTGACTAGCGGGAGCTCCTACGAGCAGTACTTC.

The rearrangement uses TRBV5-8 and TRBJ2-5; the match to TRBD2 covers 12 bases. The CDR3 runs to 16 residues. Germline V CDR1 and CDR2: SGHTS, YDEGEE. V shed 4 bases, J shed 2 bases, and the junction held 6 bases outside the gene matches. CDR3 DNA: TGTGCCAGCAGCCCGGGGACTAGCGGGTTTCAAGAGACCCAGTACTTC. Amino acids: CASSPGTSGFQETQYF.

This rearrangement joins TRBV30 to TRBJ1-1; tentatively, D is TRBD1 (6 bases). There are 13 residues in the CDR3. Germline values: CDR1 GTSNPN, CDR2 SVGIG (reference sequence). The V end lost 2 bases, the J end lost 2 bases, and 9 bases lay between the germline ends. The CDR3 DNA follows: TGTGCCTGGAGTAGGACAGCTAACACTGAAGCTTTCTTT. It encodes CAWSRTANTEAFF.

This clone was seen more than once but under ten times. Here the CDR3 reads CASSPPPGGGNQPQHF. CDR3 nucleotides: TGTGCCAGCTCACCCCCCCCTGGGGGGGGCAATCAGCCCCAGCATTTT. This chain connects TRBV18 to TRBJ1-5, with D maybe TRBD1 (5 bases). The V end was cut by 3 bases, the J end by 2 bases, with 14 bases between. The germline V gene has CDR1 KGHSH and CDR2 LQKENI. The CDR3 consists of 16 residues.

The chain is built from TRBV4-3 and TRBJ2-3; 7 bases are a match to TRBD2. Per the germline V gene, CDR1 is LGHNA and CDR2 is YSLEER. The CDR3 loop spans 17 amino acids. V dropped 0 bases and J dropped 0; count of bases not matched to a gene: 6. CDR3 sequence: CASSQEGGGSSTDTQYF. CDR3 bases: TGCGCCAGCAGCCAAGAAGGCGGGGGATCTAGCACAGATACGCAGTATTTT.

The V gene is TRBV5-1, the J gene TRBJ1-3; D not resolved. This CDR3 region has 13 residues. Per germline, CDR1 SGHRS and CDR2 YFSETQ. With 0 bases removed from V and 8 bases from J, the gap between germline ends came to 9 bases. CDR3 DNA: TGCGCCAGCAGCTTGGGGCAGGTGGACACCATATATTTT. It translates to CASSLGQVDTIYF.

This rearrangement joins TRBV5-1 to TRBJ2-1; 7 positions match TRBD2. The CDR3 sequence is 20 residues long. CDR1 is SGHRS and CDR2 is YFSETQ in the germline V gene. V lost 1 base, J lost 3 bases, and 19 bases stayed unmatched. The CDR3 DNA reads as TGCGCCAGCAGCTTGTTACCAGGGTATGGGGACTACCAGGTCTACAATGAGCAGTTCTTC. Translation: CASSLLPGYGDYQVYNEQFF.

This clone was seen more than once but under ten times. The chain's CDR3 is CASSTSGLGTQYF. CDR3 coding DNA: TGTGCCAGCAGCACCTCAGGGCTAGGTACGCAGTATTTT. V usage is TRBV9 and J usage is TRBJ2-3, with TRBD1 as a possible D gene (5 bases). Per the germline V gene, CDR1 is SGDLS and CDR2 is YYNGEE. V lost 4 bases, J lost 8 bases, and 14 bases lay in between. This CDR3 region has 13 residues.

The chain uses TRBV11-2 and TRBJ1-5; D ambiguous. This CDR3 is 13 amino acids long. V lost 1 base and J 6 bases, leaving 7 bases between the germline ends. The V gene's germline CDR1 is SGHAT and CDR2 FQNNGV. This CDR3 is CASSLGWLQPQHF. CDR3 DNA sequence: TGTGCCAGCAGCTTAGGGTGGCTTCAGCCCCAGCATTTT.

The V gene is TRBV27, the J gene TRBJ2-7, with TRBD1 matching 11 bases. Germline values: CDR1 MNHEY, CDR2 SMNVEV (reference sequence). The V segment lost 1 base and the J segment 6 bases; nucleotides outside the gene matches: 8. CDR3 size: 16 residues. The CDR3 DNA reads TGTGCCAGCAGTTTATTGGGGACAGGGGGTATCGGCGAGCAGTACTTC. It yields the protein CASSLLGTGGIGEQYF.

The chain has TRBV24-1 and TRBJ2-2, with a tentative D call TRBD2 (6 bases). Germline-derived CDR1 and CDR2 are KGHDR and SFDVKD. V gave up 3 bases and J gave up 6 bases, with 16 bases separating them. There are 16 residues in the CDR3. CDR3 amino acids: CATSDHQGGGSGELFF. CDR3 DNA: TGTGCCACCAGTGATCATCAGGGAGGAGGTTCCGGGGAGCTGTTTTTT.